The source of this TCR beta chain is a study of a mutant IDH1 vaccine in newly diagnosed glioma. The overall study: Treated patients were approximately 60% male, about 40% female, mean age about 41 years.

A note on this clone: Its antigen is not known.

Time point in this sample: baseline, week 1 (first vaccination visit). Treatment of the sample: pre-vaccination baseline after standard-of-care therapy. Repertoires were generated with immunoSEQ multiplex PCR, while TCRdb's copy carries only in-frame clones and drops some. The data show tens of thousands of clones, about four fifths seen once. This CDR3 is 14 amino acids long. Germline loops: CDR1 SGHRS, CDR2 YFSETQ. V was shortened by 1 base and J by 4 bases, with 10 bases between the two germline ends. Study observations and caveats: Patients showed vaccine-induced immune responses at a rate of around 94%.

This sequence joins TRBV5-1 and TRBJ2-3; no definite D call. Source: PBMCs, taken from a glioma patient treated with radiotherapy, temozolomide or both. The sequence derives from a man aged 35 to 55 with glioma. Some clones in this sample may be carry-over from other donors' samples. The CDR3 spells CASSLFPAADTQYF. The CDR3 DNA reads TGCGCCAGCAGCTTGTTTCCCGCCGCAGATACGCAGTATTTT. Filled out from reference TRBV5-1 and TRBJ2-3, the complete variable domain reads KAGVTQTPRYLIKTRGQQVTLSCSPISGHRSVSWYQQTPGQGLQFLFEYFSETQRNKGNFPGRFSGRQFSNSRSEMNVSTLELGDSALYLCASSLFPAADTQYFGPGTRLTVL.